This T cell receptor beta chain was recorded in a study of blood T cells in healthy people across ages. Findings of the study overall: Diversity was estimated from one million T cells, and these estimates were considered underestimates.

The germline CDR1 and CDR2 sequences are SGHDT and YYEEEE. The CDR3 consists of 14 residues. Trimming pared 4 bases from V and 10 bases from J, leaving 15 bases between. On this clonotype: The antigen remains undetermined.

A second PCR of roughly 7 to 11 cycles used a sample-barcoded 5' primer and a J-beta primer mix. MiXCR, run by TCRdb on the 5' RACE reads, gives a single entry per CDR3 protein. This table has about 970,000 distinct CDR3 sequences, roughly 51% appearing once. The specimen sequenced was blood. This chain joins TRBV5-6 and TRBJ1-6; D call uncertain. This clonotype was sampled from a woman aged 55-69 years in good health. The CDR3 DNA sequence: TGTGCCAGCAGCGGAGGCAGCGGAGTCTCACCCCTCCACTTT. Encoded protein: CASSGGSGVSPLHF. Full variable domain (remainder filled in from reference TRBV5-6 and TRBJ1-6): DAGVTQSPTHLIKTRGQQVTLRCSPKSGHDTVSWYQQALGQGPQFIFQYYEEEERQRGNFPDRFSGHQFPNYSSELNVNALLLGDSALYLCASSGGSGVSPLHFGNGTRLTVT.